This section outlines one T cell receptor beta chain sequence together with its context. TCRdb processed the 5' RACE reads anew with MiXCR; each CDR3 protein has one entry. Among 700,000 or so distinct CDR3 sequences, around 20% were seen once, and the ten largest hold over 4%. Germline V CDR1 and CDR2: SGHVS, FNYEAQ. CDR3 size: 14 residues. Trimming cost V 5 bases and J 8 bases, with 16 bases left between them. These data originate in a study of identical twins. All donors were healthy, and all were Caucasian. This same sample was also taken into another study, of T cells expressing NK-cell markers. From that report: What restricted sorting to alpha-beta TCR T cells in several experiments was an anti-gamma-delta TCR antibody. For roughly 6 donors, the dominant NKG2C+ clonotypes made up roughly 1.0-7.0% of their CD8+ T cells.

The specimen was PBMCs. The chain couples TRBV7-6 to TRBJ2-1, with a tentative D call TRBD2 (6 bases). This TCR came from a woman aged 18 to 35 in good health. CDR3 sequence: CASSRHSGAYEQFF. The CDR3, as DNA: TGTGCCAGCAGCCGCCATAGCGGAGCCTATGAGCAGTTCTTC.